This TCR beta chain came from a study of CD8+CD57+ T cells in acquired aplastic anemia. Background on the study: DNA recovered from sorted CD4+ and CD8+ cells had a mean of approximately 3.2 ug.

A word on this clonotype: Its antigen is undetermined.

The ends lost 5 bases at V and 10 bases at J; junction bases unmatched: 13. Germline loops: CDR1 DFQATT, CDR2 SNEGSKA (reference sequence). This CDR3 has 15 residues. CDR3 and TCR beta VDJ profiling relied on a genomic DNA template. Each CDR3 protein gets one entry after TCRdb re-called the reads with MiXCR. The data hold approximately 130,000 distinct CDR3 sequences, with 50% to 70% observed a single time. All patients picked for sequencing had shown, by flow cytometry, an expansion of CD8+CD57+ cells. Blood samples were obtained from patients who had received no prior therapy. Study-level results: Patients and controls had CD8+ Simpson's diversity values that were not significantly distinct.

V gene TRBV20-1 combines with J gene TRBJ1-6; 8 positions match TRBD1. Sequencing was performed on sorted CD4+, CD8+, or CD8+CD57+ T cells (not recorded which) from PBMCs. This TCR came from a human donor with aplastic anemia. CDR3 DNA sequence: TGCAGTGCTCCACGGGAGACAGGGGCGAACTCACCCCTCCACTTT. It encodes CSAPRETGANSPLHF.